This record covers a single T cell receptor beta chain. The antigen it recognizes is unknown. No much larger clone is present one base from it, and per-base qualities are unavailable. From the cysteine up to the phenylalanine, the CDR3 has a length of 16 residues. The only DNA kept is the CDR3, 48 bases in frame from the first base. TCRbeta CDR3 regions were amplified from genomic DNA by means of the immunoSEQ Assay, a bias-controlled multiplex PCR. The source study handled its data this way. The number of nucleated cells in each sample was estimated by amplification of reference gene primers within the assay. To quantify the absolute abundance of each unique TCRbeta CDR3 rearrangement, sequence reads were collapsed and filtered. Productive Simpson clonality was computed per sample as the square root of Simpson's diversity index over productive rearrangements. As stored in TCRdb, this immuneACCESS dataset retains in-frame rearrangements with V and J assigned. A fraction of the clones does not appear; measured against another copy, unresolved V genes explain less than half of the discrepancy, and the remainder lacks a known reason. That table is the source of V, J and clone size, and D and trimming were worked out from the DNA. The sample table holds fewer than 250,000 clones, of which 92% were seen once. The ten top clones hold 0.8% to 0.95% of the sample.

At one collaborating source in Seattle, patients were enrolled during active infection and were followed longitudinally through the course of disease. Whole blood was collected in K2EDTA tubes by collaborating institutions according to the institutions' own protocols. For TCRbeta analysis, collaborators shipped samples as frozen whole blood, isolated PBMCs, or DNA extracted from either of those sample types. The source of the sample is a study of blood T cell repertoires in COVID-19 (dated by TCRdb to the early 2020s). For context, the study as a whole: The collaborator samples originated in the United States, Italy and Spain and spanned the acute and convalescent phases of COVID-19. A de-identified subject ID, COVID-19 status, age in years and sex were almost always included in the sample metadata. The dataset comprised deeply sampled blood TCRbeta repertoires from subjects exposed to, actively infected with, or recovered from COVID-19. The samples were drawn from two sources: the first 160 participants of the ongoing ImmuneRACE study, and over 950 subjects contributed by 6 global collaborators. The repertoires were released in a freely available public database intended as a resource for research on the immune response to SARS-CoV-2. The prospective study material was composed of cDNA or gDNA derived from T cells, B-cell-depleted T cells, or PBMCs. HLA class I and class II types, where available, came from metadata supplied by the sample provider rather than from assay-based typing. Study-level results and caveats: How much clinical and demographic metadata was included differed by source and by participant, and the metadata was provided uncurated.

This receptor was taken from a man aged 30 to 45 with COVID-19, enrolled during active disease. This chain is built from TRBV21-1 and TRBJ1-2. TRBV21-1 is reported as a pseudogene. Sequencing was done on a sample of peripheral blood. The CDR3 amino acid sequence is: CAIPHRGAQGKDGYTF. The DNA sequence reads TGTGCCATCCCGCACCGGGGGGCTCAGGGTAAGGATGGCTACACCTTC.